This T cell receptor (beta chain) stems from a study of vaccination and CD4 T cells after COVID-19. Whole-study context: Each post-COVID sample was drawn after diagnosis, and the median interval was roughly 97 days (range 35 to 161). Median time from second vaccine dose to sampling was approximately 69 days (14 to 241).

Between the trimmed V and J ends, which lost 7 bases and 1 base, there was a span of 4 bases. This CDR3 region has 10 residues. Per germline, CDR1 SQVTM and CDR2 ANQGSEA. Comments on this clonotype: The antigen remains unidentified.

An Oncomine TCR Beta short-read assay was used to sequence the DNA from cultured CD4+ T cells. It was cultured CD4+ T cells from which genomic DNA was extracted. One entry per CDR3 protein, called by TCRdb with MiXCR from the PCR reads. The sample contains approximately 9,600 distinct CDR3 sequences, about 44% of which appear only once. Treatment in this sample: roughly ten-day PBMC culture with coronavirus spike peptide pools or control peptides (ViraFEST assay). Harvesting of the unexposed donor's CD4+ T cells predated the COVID-19 pandemic (2011-2018). The source of this sequence is a human donor in good health. Sequencing input: CD4+ T cells from blood, cultured in vitro. The chain joins TRBV29-1 to TRBJ1-1; D uncertain. In DNA, the CDR3 is TGCAGCGGCCGGAACACTGAAGCTTTCTTT. This sequence encodes CSGRNTEAFF. Based on the CDR3 plus reference TRBV29-1 and TRBJ1-1, the full variable domain is SAVISQKPSRDICQRGTSLTIQCQVDSQVTMMFWYRQQPGQSLTLIATANQGSEATYESGFVIDKFPISRPNLTFSTLTVSNMSPEDSSIYLCSGRNTEAFFGQGTRLTVV.